The 17 T cell receptor beta chains presented below share a single source sample, sequenced in a study of blood T cell repertoires in COVID-19. Measured with immunoSEQ multiplex PCR; TCRdb has only the in-frame clones, and not every one. This sample has approximately 61,000 clones; about 90% occur once, and the top ten carry roughly 20%. Sequenced input: peripheral blood. The receptors derive from a woman of 80 years or more with active COVID-19.

V gene TRBV21-1 combines with J gene TRBJ2-7; the listed D gene, TRBD2, was not tested against the DNA. TRBV21-1 represents a pseudogene. The CDR3 totals 15 residues. This chain's CDR3 is CASSKGSGGLYEQYF. The CDR3, as DNA: TGTGCCAGCAGCAAGGGTAGCGGGGGCCTCTACGAGCAGTACTTC.

This chain links TRBV6-5 with TRBJ2-7, with D maybe TRBD1 (7 bases). Germline CDR1 is MNHEY and CDR2 is SVGAGI. V lost 7 bases, J lost 4 bases, and 17 bases lay in between. This CDR3 region has 14 residues. The chain's CDR3 is CASTSGGHIYEQYF. The CDR3 nucleotides read TGTGCCAGCACCTCAGGGGGGCATATTTACGAGCAGTACTTC.

V gene TRBV14 combines with J gene TRBJ1-6; 8 bases are shared with TRBD1. V shed 4 bases, J shed 10 bases, and the junction held 12 bases outside the gene matches. Germline CDR1 and CDR2: SGHDN and FVKESK. There are 16 residues in the CDR3. Written as DNA, the CDR3 is TGTGCCAGCAGCCCTAGACTCCGGACAGGGAACTCACCCCTCCACTTT. It specifies CASSPRLRTGNSPLHF.

The chain uses TRBV29-1 and TRBJ2-7, with a weak D call TRBD1 (6 bases). Trimming shortened V by 5 bases and J by 2 bases, and 13 bases separated the two germline ends. The length of the CDR3 is 13 residues. Germline CDR1 is SQVTM and CDR2 is ANQGSEA. CDR3 protein: CSVKQGFTYEQYF. CDR3 nucleotide sequence: TGCAGCGTTAAACAGGGTTTCACCTACGAGCAGTACTTC.

This clone was seen just once. The chain employs TRBV27 and TRBJ2-7; TRBD2 is a possible D gene (5 bases). This CDR3 has 14 residues. The V gene's germline CDR1 is MNHEY and CDR2 SMNVEV (reference sequence). V dropped 2 bases and J dropped 5 bases, with 13 bases sitting between them. CDR3 in DNA: TGTGCCAGCAGTTTAAGAGCGGCCCTCGACGAGCAGTACTTC. Translation gives CASSLRAALDEQYF.

The chain carries TRBV19 and TRBJ1-6; 8 bases agree with TRBD1. In germline, CDR1 is LNHDA, CDR2 SQIVND (reference sequence). The CDR3 is 16 amino acids. J was trimmed by 0 bases and V by 5 bases; bases with no gene match: 3. CDR3 protein: CASSRTGSSYNSPLHF. The DNA of the CDR3 is TGTGCCAGTAGTCGGACAGGGAGCTCCTATAATTCACCCCTCCACTTT.

The chain is built from TRBV15 and TRBJ2-1; D perhaps matches TRBD2 (5 bases). Germline loops: CDR1 LNHNV, CDR2 YYDKDF (reference sequence). V lost 4 bases and J lost 10, with 14 bases in between. There are 13 residues in the CDR3. CDR3 residues: CATSIEGGGEQFF. The DNA for the CDR3 is TGTGCCACCAGCATCGAAGGCGGCGGGGAGCAGTTCTTC.

This chain joins TRBV3-1 (or the pseudogene TRBV3-2) and TRBJ2-7; 7 bases fit TRBD1. With 2 bases clipped from V and 6 bases from J, the junction kept 4 bases outside the gene matches. Germline-derived CDR1 and CDR2 are LGHDT and YNNKEL (reference sequence). This CDR3 comprises 13 residues. As DNA, the CDR3 is TGTGCCAGCAGCCAATCCCGACAGGGCGAGCAGTACTTC. This gives the protein CASSQSRQGEQYF.

V and J are TRBV21-1 and TRBJ2-2; the table gives TRBD2 as D, unverified against the DNA. TRBV21-1 is a listed pseudogene. This CDR3 comprises 21 residues. The CDR3 spells CASSRPEPNLAGGSNTGELFF. CDR3 in DNA: TGTGCCAGCAGCAGACCGGAGCCAAACCTAGCGGGGGGCTCGAACACCGGGGAGCTGTTTTTT.

This chain links TRBV9 with TRBJ2-3; TRBD2 aligns across 9 bases. The germline V gene has CDR1 SGDLS and CDR2 YYNGEE. J gave up 0 bases and V 0 bases, and 2 bases lay outside the gene matches. The CDR3 extends over 16 amino acids. CDR3 bases: TGTGCCAGCAGCGTAGCACTAGCGGGTAGCACAGATACGCAGTATTTT. Protein sequence: CASSVALAGSTDTQYF.

This clone was seen just once. This chain links TRBV19 with TRBJ1-5; a possible D gene is TRBD1 (6 bases). Germline V gene sequence: CDR1 LNHDA, CDR2 SQIVND (reference sequence). The ends were cut back, 9 bases at V and 3 bases at J, with 12 bases in the middle. The CDR3 runs 13 residues. CDR3 in DNA: TGTGCCAGCCAAGGACAGTTCAATCAGCCCCAGCATTTT. This gives the protein CASQGQFNQPQHF.

The chain uses TRBV9 and TRBJ2-1, with 9 nucleotides matching TRBD2. The J segment lost 7 bases and the V segment lost 4 bases, leaving 9 bases of the junction unmatched. Germline loops: CDR1 SGDLS, CDR2 YYNGEE. The CDR3 totals 15 residues. This CDR3 is CASSPSGTSWNEQFF. CDR3 nucleotides: TGTGCCAGCAGCCCTAGCGGGACCTCTTGGAATGAGCAGTTCTTC.

The V and J genes are TRBV2 and TRBJ2-1; D may be TRBD2 (5 bases). Germline loops: CDR1 SNHLY, CDR2 FYNNEI. CDR3 size: 18 residues. V was trimmed by 4 bases and J by 0 bases, leaving 19 bases between them. This CDR3 reads CASSVRAGLSYSYNEQFF. The CDR3 DNA follows: TGTGCCAGCAGTGTGCGGGCAGGTCTCTCTTACTCCTACAATGAGCAGTTCTTC.

The genes are TRBV2 and TRBJ1-5; TRBD1 agrees at 9 bases. V shed 6 bases and J 7 bases; nucleotides not matched to a gene: 4. Germline V gene sequence: CDR1 SNHLY, CDR2 FYNNEI. The CDR3 runs 13 residues. The CDR3 DNA reads as TGTGCCAGCAGCGGGACAGGGCAGCAGCCCCAGCATTTT. It specifies CASSGTGQQPQHF. Full variable domain (outside the CDR3, taken from reference TRBV2 and TRBJ1-5): EPEVTQTPSHQVTQMGQEVILRCVPISNHLYFYWYRQILGQKVEFLVSFYNNEISEKSEIFDDQFSVERPDGSNFTLKIRSTKLEDSAMYFCASSGTGQQPQHFGDGTRLSIL.

This sequence joins TRBV25-1 and TRBJ1-3; D is uncertain. Germline V gene lookup returns CDR1 MGHDK and CDR2 SYGVNS. Trimming pared 4 bases from V and 0 bases from J, leaving 4 bases between. The CDR3 sequence is 13 residues long. CDR3 nucleotides: TGTGCCAGCAGTGCCATCTCTGGAAACACCATATATTTT. It specifies CASSAISGNTIYF.

The chain couples TRBV7-2 to TRBJ1-5; 8 bases agree with TRBD1. Germline V gene lookup returns CDR1 SGHTA and CDR2 FQGNSA. Trimming took 5 bases from V and 8 from J; bases not matched to a gene: 8. This CDR3 is built from 14 residues. The CDR3 sequence is CASSIDRGREPQHF. The CDR3 DNA follows: TGTGCCAGCAGCATCGACAGGGGCAGGGAGCCCCAGCATTTT. Supplemented by reference TRBV7-2 and TRBJ1-5, the full variable domain reads GAGVSQSPSNKVTEKGKDVELRCDPISGHTALYWYRQSLGQGLEFLIYFQGNSAPDKSGLPSDRFSAERTGGSVSTLTIQRTQQEDSAVYLCASSIDRGREPQHFGDGTRLSIL.

The CDR3 spells CASSRTGDRNTQYF. CDR3 coding DNA: TGTGCCAGCAGCCGCACAGGGGACCGGAATACGCAGTATTTT. The V and J genes are TRBV7-9 and TRBJ2-3; 7 nucleotides agree with TRBD1. Germline values: CDR1 SEHNR, CDR2 FQNEAQ (reference sequence). The CDR3 is 14 amino acids. V gave up 5 bases and J gave up 7 bases; unmatched junction bases: 9.